Listed here is a single T cell receptor beta chain. Its specificity is unknown. Method: immunoSEQ multiplex PCR; TCRdb's copy keeps in-frame clones and lacks some. The sample has about 72,000 clones, around 80% seen once. Receiving focal radiation plus CTLA-4 blockade with ipilimumab were patients who had chemo-refractory metastatic non-small-cell lung cancer. This entry is derived from a study of radiotherapy plus CTLA-4 blockade in lung cancer. Notes on the study in general: After radiotherapy and ipilimumab, tumor-derived clones expanded in peripheral blood.

The sequenced sample was peripheral blood, obtained from a patient treated with radiotherapy plus ipilimumab. The sequence was collected from a human donor with non-small cell lung cancer who had a complete response to radiotherapy plus ipilimumab.

The CDR3 DNA sequence: TGTGCCATCAGGCAGGGGGCGCAGGAGACCCAGTACTTC. As protein: CAIRQGAQETQYF. V is TRBV10-3 and J is TRBJ2-5, with TRBD1 identical over 8 bases. Per the germline V gene, CDR1 is ENHRY and CDR2 is SYGVKD. J lost 5 bases, V lost 6 bases, and 5 bases had no gene match. The CDR3 loop spans 13 amino acids.